Below, 29 T cell receptor beta chains from the same sample are listed, as sequenced in a study of breast tumors, draining lymph nodes, adjacent tissues. One entry per CDR3 protein results from TCRdb running MiXCR on the multiplex PCR reads. The sample holds about 21,000 distinct CDR3 sequences, around 41% seen once. Sequenced: breast tumor tissue. These receptors originate from a female donor with breast cancer. Some clones in this sample may be carry-over from other donors' samples.

This clonotype was counted many times. A read error is possible here, since a much larger clone lies one base away. This sequence joins TRBV7-2 and TRBJ2-7; TRBD2 aligns across 10 bases. The CDR3 is 19 residues long. From germline, CDR1 is SGHTA and CDR2 FQGNSA. Trimming removed 1 base from V and 3 bases from J; junction bases left unmatched: 15. The CDR3 nucleotides read TGTGCCAGCAGCTTAGAGAGGAGAGCGGGAGGGACTAGCCGCTACGAGCAGTACTTC. Protein sequence: CASSLERRAGGTSRYEQYF.

The chain recombines TRBV28 with TRBJ1-2; 8 nucleotides agree with TRBD1. V lost 1 base, J lost 4 bases, and 2 bases stayed unmatched. CDR3 length equals 14 residues. In germline, CDR1 is MDHEN, CDR2 SYDVKM. This chain's CDR3 is CASSLSDRVYGYTF. The DNA for the CDR3 is TGTGCCAGCAGTTTATCGGACAGGGTCTATGGCTACACCTTC.

Many counts were recorded for this clonotype. The genes are TRBV30 and TRBJ1-6; D is unresolved. CDR1 is GTSNPN and CDR2 is SVGIG in the germline V gene (reference sequence). Trimming removed 3 bases at V and 7 bases at J, with 10 bases between. The CDR3 is 13 residues long. CDR3 sequence (DNA): TGTGCCTGGAGCGAGCAGGTGAATTCACCCCTCCACTTT. The encoded protein is CAWSEQVNSPLHF.

This clonotype was found many times. The chain carries TRBV29-1 and TRBJ2-3; either TRBD1 or TRBD2 may fit D (5 bases each). Looked up from germline, CDR1 is SQVTM and CDR2 is ANQGSEA. The V end lost 3 bases, the J end lost 4 bases, and 14 bases lay between the germline ends. CDR3 size: 14 residues. This CDR3 reads CSVDGDPEADTQYF. The CDR3 nucleotides read TGCAGCGTTGATGGGGACCCCGAGGCAGATACGCAGTATTTT.

J is TRBJ1-5 and V is TRBV7-2; TRBD1 matches 12 bases. This CDR3 region has 17 residues. The J segment lost 2 bases and the V segment lost 3 bases, leaving 5 bases of the junction unmatched. CDR1 is SGHTA, CDR2 FQGNSA, per germline. The CDR3 reads CASSLGQGARGNQPQHF. The DNA of the CDR3 is TGTGCCAGCAGCTTGGGACAGGGGGCCAGAGGCAATCAGCCCCAGCATTTT. Supplemented by reference TRBV7-2 and TRBJ1-5, the full variable domain reads GAGVSQSPSNKVTEKGKDVELRCDPISGHTALYWYRQSLGQGLEFLIYFQGNSAPDKSGLPSDRFSAERTGGSVSTLTIQRTQQEDSAVYLCASSLGQGARGNQPQHFGDGTRLSIL.

The chain combines TRBV2 with TRBJ1-4; no firm D call. Trimming stripped 7 bases from V and 5 bases from J, with 8 bases between. The germline gives CDR1 SNHLY, CDR2 FYNNEI. The CDR3 totals 12 residues. This CDR3 is CASIGTNEKLFF. The CDR3 region has the DNA TGTGCCAGCATTGGCACAAATGAAAAACTGTTTTTT.

This clonotype has ten or more counts. V gene TRBV15 combines with J gene TRBJ1-2; D gene uncertain. Germline-derived CDR1 and CDR2 are LNHNV and YYDKDF (reference sequence). This CDR3 contains 13 residues. Trimming stripped 3 bases from V and 7 bases from J, with 12 bases between. The CDR3 loop reads CATSREGRSGYTF. The DNA of the CDR3 is TGTGCCACCAGCAGGGAAGGCCGAAGTGGCTACACCTTC.

CDR3 coding DNA: TGCAGTGCTGGGGACAGGAGCTCTGGGGCCAACGTCCTGACTTTC. Its protein is CSAGDRSSGANVLTF. This sequence joins TRBV20-1 and TRBJ2-6; 8 bases map to TRBD1. The CDR3 runs 15 residues. Germline lookup yields CDR1 DFQATT and CDR2 SNEGSKA (reference sequence). The junction had 3 bases not matched to a gene; V was cut back by 5 bases and J by 0 bases.

This clonotype was counted a few times. This sequence joins TRBV29-1 and TRBJ1-2, with D hard to call. This CDR3 comprises 13 residues. The germline CDR1 and CDR2 sequences are SQVTM and ANQGSEA. Trimming took 6 bases from V and 1 from J, leaving 12 bases between them. CDR3 DNA sequence: TGCAGCGTACCGGGAGACCTTAACTATGGCTACACCTTC. Encoded protein: CSVPGDLNYGYTF.

At least ten counts were recorded for this clonotype. The J gene is TRBJ2-7, the V gene TRBV12-3 or TRBV12-4; 13 bases are a match to TRBD2. The CDR3 has 13 amino acids. Trimming at V came to 8 bases and at J to 12 bases, leaving 10 bases not matched to a gene. CDR3 coding DNA: TGTGCCAGCTCCCCCGGGGGACTAGCGGGGCTGTACTTC. Its protein product is CASSPGGLAGLYF.

The table lists this clonotype with many counts. The V gene is TRBV2, the J gene TRBJ2-6; no firm D call. This CDR3 is 17 amino acids long. The V end lost 7 bases, the J end lost 0 bases, and 16 bases lay between the germline ends. The germline V gene has CDR1 SNHLY and CDR2 FYNNEI. The CDR3 spells CASNPTQVSSGANVLTF. The CDR3 DNA is TGTGCCAGCAATCCCACACAAGTAAGCTCTGGGGCCAACGTCCTGACTTTC.

A word on this clonotype: A read error may be the cause here, since a much bigger clone is one base away. This is likely a read error, given that the CDR3 carries no conserved phenylalanine or tryptophan at its end. The V call is TRBV18, the J call TRBJ2-3; TRBD2 is a possible D gene (6 bases). There are 14 residues in the CDR3. CDR1 KGHSH and CDR2 LQKENI come from the germline V gene. V lost 4 bases to trimming and J lost 2 bases, with 10 bases between them. As DNA, the CDR3 is TGTGCCAGCTCACTCCGACTAGACACAGATACGCAGTATCTT. Amino acids: CASSLRLDTDTQYL.

This clonotype was found many times. Here the CDR3 reads CASSFTGTESYGYTF. CDR3 bases: TGTGCCAGCAGCTTTACCGGGACAGAATCCTATGGCTACACCTTC. The V gene is TRBV7-9, the J gene TRBJ1-2; TRBD1 matches at 7 bases. J lost 4 bases, V lost 3 bases, and 8 bases had no gene match. Germline V gives CDR1 SEHNR, CDR2 FQNEAQ (reference sequence). The CDR3 covers 15 residues.

The rearrangement links TRBV2 to TRBJ1-6; the D is unclear. Germline values: CDR1 SNHLY, CDR2 FYNNEI. V lost 8 bases and J 3 bases, leaving 8 bases between the germline ends. CDR3 length equals 13 residues. CDR3 bases: TGTGCCAGCCGGGATTTCTATAATTCACCCCTCCACTTT. Protein: CASRDFYNSPLHF.

This chain connects TRBV19 to TRBJ2-3, with 10 bases that match TRBD2. CDR1 and CDR2 (germline): LNHDA, SQIVND (reference sequence). Trimming cost V 5 bases and J 5 bases; bases outside gene matches: 4. CDR3 size: 14 residues. The CDR3 DNA is TGTGCCAGTAGTGCGGGACTAGCGCTAGATACGCAGTATTTT. Translating gives CASSAGLALDTQYF.

This clonotype was seen at least ten times. This chain uses TRBV11-2 with TRBJ2-4; possible D gene TRBD1, 5 bases. V lost 5 bases and J lost 8, with 19 bases in between. The CDR3 contains 15 residues. In germline, CDR1 is SGHAT, CDR2 FQNNGV. The DNA of the CDR3 is TGTGCCAGCAGCCTCCTCAGGGTACATGGGGACATTCAGTACTTC. This translates into CASSLLRVHGDIQYF.

This clonotype was counted at least ten times. The chain has TRBV7-9 and TRBJ2-1; D remains unclear. The V gene's germline CDR1 is SEHNR and CDR2 FQNEAQ (reference sequence). CDR3 length: 10 residues. Deletions cut 5 bases from V and 10 bases from J, with 6 bases between. The CDR3 DNA is TGTGCCAGCAGCCCCATAGAGCAGTTCTTC. Protein sequence: CASSPIEQFF.

The chain combines TRBV6-2 or TRBV6-3 with TRBJ2-1; perhaps TRBD2 as D (6 bases). Germline V lookup: CDR1 MNHEY, CDR2 SVGEGT. The CDR3 sequence is 14 residues long. Trimming cost V 5 bases and J 5 bases, with 13 bases left between them. CDR3 DNA sequence: TGTGCCAGCAGTCCCGGGACTCTGAACAATGAGCAGTTCTTC. Translated, it gives CASSPGTLNNEQFF.

This rearrangement joins TRBV29-1 to TRBJ2-1; D remains ambiguous. Germline-derived CDR1 and CDR2 are SQVTM and ANQGSEA. V lost 5 bases and J 5 bases, leaving 13 bases between the germline ends. The CDR3 runs to 13 residues. This CDR3 is CSVQIYVNNEQFF. CDR3 bases: TGCAGCGTTCAAATTTATGTAAACAATGAGCAGTTCTTC.

The sample holds many counts of this clonotype. V usage is TRBV7-8 and J usage is TRBJ2-7; 7 nucleotides align to TRBD1. Per the germline V gene, CDR1 is SGHVS and CDR2 is FQNEAQ. Trimming removed 5 bases from V and 4 bases from J; junction bases left unmatched: 8. This CDR3 has 14 residues. In DNA form, the CDR3 reads TGTGCCAGCAGCCCTCGGGACAGCGGATACGAGCAGTACTTC. It is translated as CASSPRDSGYEQYF.

The chain carries TRBV29-1 and TRBJ1-2; D unclear. This CDR3 region has 12 residues. CDR1 and CDR2 (germline): SQVTM, ANQGSEA. Between the trimmed V and J ends, which lost 4 bases and 7 bases, there was a span of 13 bases. The CDR3 is CSVAFIEGGYTF. The CDR3, as DNA: TGCAGCGTTGCGTTTATTGAGGGTGGCTACACCTTC.

This clonotype was seen at least ten times. The chain combines TRBV30 with TRBJ1-4; 7 nucleotides align to TRBD1. The CDR3 sequence is 13 residues long. The J segment lost 8 bases and the V segment lost 0 bases, leaving 3 bases of the junction unmatched. Germline V CDR1 and CDR2: GTSNPN, SVGIG (reference sequence). The CDR3 protein is CAWSVEGAEKLFF. The CDR3 nucleotides are TGTGCCTGGAGTGTGGAGGGGGCCGAAAAACTGTTTTTT.

This sequence joins TRBV5-4 and TRBJ2-3; D gene uncertain. The CDR3 runs 14 residues. Germline CDR1 is SGHNT and CDR2 is YYREEE (reference sequence). With 2 bases removed from V and 1 base from J, the gap between germline ends came to 8 bases. CDR3 nucleotide sequence: TGTGCCAGCAGCTTCTTTATTGGCACAGATACGCAGTATTTT. As protein: CASSFFIGTDTQYF.

This clonotype is medium-sized (0.01 to 0.1%). The chain couples TRBV7-2 to TRBJ2-3; D call uncertain. The V end was cut by 3 bases, the J end by 2 bases, with 12 bases between. This CDR3 region has 15 residues. Germline V gene data show CDR1 as SGHTA and CDR2 as FQGNSA. The chain's CDR3 is CASSLRLSSTDTQYF. In nucleotides, the CDR3 is TGTGCCAGCAGCTTGAGACTCTCCTCCACAGATACGCAGTATTTT.

This clonotype was observed at least ten times. The CDR3 nucleotides are TGTGCCACCAGTGACCCCTGGACAGAGTACAATGAGCAGTTCTTC. Translating gives CATSDPWTEYNEQFF. The V gene is TRBV24-1, the J gene TRBJ2-1, with D possibly TRBD1 on 6 matching bases. Germline loops: CDR1 KGHDR, CDR2 SFDVKD. The CDR3 runs 15 residues. Trimming left V 4 bases short and J 4 bases short, with 13 bases between.

The chain carries TRBV12-3 or TRBV12-4 and TRBJ2-7, with D perhaps matching TRBD2 (5 bases). This CDR3 spans 12 amino acids. V lost 6 bases, J lost 3 bases, and 9 bases lay in between. In DNA, the CDR3 is TGTGCCAGCAGCTTTGCGGGCTACGAGCAGTACTTC. Translating gives CASSFAGYEQYF.

This clonotype was picked up many times. This could be a read error, since a much larger clone is one nucleotide away. The gene calls are TRBV20-1 and TRBJ2-5; maybe TRBD2 (5 bases). CDR3 length equals 12 residues. The germline V gene has CDR1 DFQATT and CDR2 SNEGSKA (reference sequence). CDR3 in amino acids: CSARDKGETPYF. In DNA form, the CDR3 reads TGCAGTGCTAGAGATAAGGGAGAGACCCCGTACTTC.

The V gene is TRBV6-6, the J gene TRBJ2-7; unclear D gene. Trimming left V 11 bases short and J 0 bases short, with 11 bases between. The CDR3 has 12 residues. Germline CDR1 and CDR2: MNHNY and SVGAGI (reference sequence). This CDR3 is CAASQSSYEQYF. The CDR3 DNA follows: TGTGCCGCCAGCCAGAGCTCCTACGAGCAGTACTTC.

This chain uses TRBV15 with TRBJ2-1; 7 bases map to TRBD2. Per the germline V gene, CDR1 is LNHNV and CDR2 is YYDKDF (reference sequence). V dropped 0 bases and J dropped 3; count of bases not matched to a gene: 2. The CDR3 consists of 15 residues. The CDR3: CATSRETGGYNEQFF. CDR3 DNA: TGTGCCACCAGCAGAGAAACGGGAGGCTACAATGAGCAGTTCTTC.